The clone carrying this T cell receptor beta chain was recorded once. Germline V lookup: CDR1 SNHLY, CDR2 FYNNEI. V shed 7 bases and J 7 bases; nucleotides not matched to a gene: 11. This CDR3 has 14 residues. The record originates from a study of blood T cell repertoires in COVID-19. As originally analysed: Quantification of nucleated cells was approximated via reference gene primer amplification. Clones were sequenced by immunoSEQ multiplex PCR, and TCRdb holds only the in-frame ones, with some missing. The D gene and trimming were derived from the DNA, and the V and J assignments and clone size from that table. The sample holds 200,000 to 300,000 clones; nearly 90% are singletons and the top ten take roughly 3%.

This clonotype was obtained from a man between 18 and 35 years old with active or convalescent COVID-19. The chain is built from TRBV2 and TRBJ1-2, with 8 bases that match TRBD1. Input material: peripheral blood. CDR3 in DNA: TGTGCCAGCATATCCCAGACAGGGGAGCGTGGCTACACCTTC. Translating it yields CASISQTGERGYTF.